This T cell receptor beta chain was recovered during a study of immune evolution from preneoplasia to lung adenocarcinoma. Resections took place in Japan or China from about 2014 to 2018. H&E slides confirmed each diagnosis, reviewed by two pathologists independently. Study results and caveats: Top clone frequencies peaked in normal lung, apparently declining through invasive adenocarcinoma. Clonality was highest in normal lung, lower in later-stage lesions apparently.

Sequencing used immunoSEQ multiplex PCR; TCRdb keeps in-frame clones, though not all of them. The table shows about 5,500 clones, with approximately 71% occurring only once. About this clone itself: The antigen remains unidentified. This may come from a read error, since a much larger clone is one base off. Other DNA sequences in the sample encode the same CDR3.

The CDR3 consists of 12 residues. CDR1 is SNHLY, CDR2 FYNNEI, per germline. The clonotype comes from an older person with lung adenocarcinoma. The gene calls are TRBV2 and TRBJ2-3; D is possibly TRBD2 (5 bases). Material for sequencing was FFPE adjacent normal lung tissue. The CDR3 DNA reads as TGTGCTAGCAGGACTGGCACAGATACGCAGTATTTT. Translation gives CASRTGTDTQYF.